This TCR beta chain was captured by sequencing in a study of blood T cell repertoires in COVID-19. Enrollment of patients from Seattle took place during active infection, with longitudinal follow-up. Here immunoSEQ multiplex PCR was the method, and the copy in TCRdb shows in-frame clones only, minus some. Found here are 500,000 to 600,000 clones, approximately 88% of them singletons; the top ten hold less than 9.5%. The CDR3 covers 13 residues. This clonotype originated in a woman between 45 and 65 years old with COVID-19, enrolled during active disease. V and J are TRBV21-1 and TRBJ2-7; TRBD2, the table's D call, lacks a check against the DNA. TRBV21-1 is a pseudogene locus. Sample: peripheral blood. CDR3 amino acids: CASSRGTSYEQYF. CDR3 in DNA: TGTGCCAGCAGCAGAGGGACTTCCTACGAGCAGTACTTC.